One sample yielded the 21 T cell receptor beta chains listed below, sequenced in a study of T cell changes during pregnancy in multiple sclerosis (dated by TCRdb to the late 2010s). Library generation was performed with the immunoSEQ multiplex PCR assay. TCRdb holds this immuneACCESS table with in-frame rearrangements only. Some clones are missing; in checked studies, unresolved V genes explain under half, and the rest has no known cause. The sample includes roughly 43,000 clones, with about nine tenths observed a single time. Of the sample, approximately 1% falls within the top ten clones. The sequenced sample was CD4+ T cells from peripheral blood mononuclear cells, obtained after pregnancy. These receptor sequences come from a female donor with multiple sclerosis, enrolled in a pregnancy study.

This chain connects TRBV6-5 to TRBJ2-1; 7 bases are a match to TRBD2. The CDR3 is made up of 14 amino acids. With 8 bases clipped from V and 2 bases from J, the junction kept 6 bases outside the gene matches. In germline, CDR1 is MNHEY, CDR2 SVGAGI. The CDR3 DNA sequence: TGTGCCAGCGGGGCGGGAGCAACCTACAATGAGCAGTTCTTC. Translating it yields CASGAGATYNEQFF.

The genes are TRBV7-3 and TRBJ2-3, with 7 bases fitting TRBD2. The CDR3 is 16 residues long. Germline-derived CDR1 and CDR2 are SGHTA and FQGTGA. With V trimmed by 2 bases and J by 2 bases, 7 bases remained unmatched. CDR3 DNA sequence: TGTGCCAGCAGCTTAGCGGGGCGGGGGACCACAGATACGCAGTATTTT. It specifies CASSLAGRGTTDTQYF.

The chain has TRBV6-1 and TRBJ2-2; 8 bases align to TRBD1. This CDR3 contains 14 residues. From germline, CDR1 is MNHNS and CDR2 SASEGT. V was pared by 8 bases and J by 8 bases, with 10 bases of the junction left unmatched. The CDR3 is CASHSGGGGGELFF. The CDR3 DNA reads as TGTGCCAGCCATTCAGGGGGCGGTGGGGGGGAGCTGTTTTTT.

This sequence joins TRBV5-4 and TRBJ2-7; no clear D. CDR3 size: 13 residues. V was cut by 4 bases and J by 0 bases, with 8 bases left in between. Germline values: CDR1 SGHNT, CDR2 YYREEE (reference sequence). Here the CDR3 reads CASSQQTSYEQYF. Written as DNA, the CDR3 is TGTGCCAGCAGCCAACAGACCTCCTACGAGCAGTACTTC.

The chain couples TRBV2 to TRBJ1-1; TRBD1 matches 7 bases. This CDR3 has 14 residues. Germline V gives CDR1 SNHLY, CDR2 FYNNEI. Trimming cost V 4 bases and J 0 bases; bases outside gene matches: 2. This CDR3 reads CASSGQGLNTEAFF. In DNA form, the CDR3 reads TGTGCCAGCAGTGGACAGGGCCTGAACACTGAAGCTTTCTTT.

The chain employs TRBV28 and TRBJ2-5, with D tentatively TRBD2 (6 bases). CDR1 is MDHEN, CDR2 SYDVKM, per germline. Trimming shortened V by 5 bases and J by 7 bases, and 14 bases separated the two germline ends. There are 13 residues in the CDR3. CDR3 DNA: TGTGCCAGCAGTGGCACTAGCTGGGGGACCCAGTACTTC. Protein product: CASSGTSWGTQYF.

This clone was picked up one time. V and J are TRBV10-3 and TRBJ1-2; D remains ambiguous. CDR3 length: 15 amino acids. V was pared by 7 bases and J by 1 base, with 16 bases between. Germline-derived CDR1 and CDR2 are ENHRY and SYGVKD. The CDR3 DNA reads TGTGCCATCACAACAGACCAGAATTATAACTATGGCTACACCTTC. This codes for CAITTDQNYNYGYTF.

The J gene is TRBJ2-7, the V gene TRBV28; weak D call: TRBD2 (6 bases). Germline CDR1 is MDHEN and CDR2 is SYDVKM. The CDR3 loop spans 14 amino acids. V was shortened by 7 bases and J by 7 bases, with 20 bases between the two germline ends. The CDR3 here is CASNSGDSGGEQYF. CDR3 DNA: TGTGCCAGCAACTCTGGGGATAGCGGCGGGGAGCAGTACTTC.

This clone turned up a few times. The chain is built from TRBV4-1 and TRBJ2-3; 9 bases match TRBD1. Germline-derived CDR1 and CDR2 are MGHRA and YSYEKL. V was pared by 3 bases and J by 4 bases, with 5 bases of the junction left unmatched. This CDR3 region has 15 residues. This CDR3 reads CASSQTGGKADTQYF. As DNA, the CDR3 is TGCGCCAGCAGCCAGACAGGGGGAAAGGCAGATACGCAGTATTTT.

Remarks on this clone: One end of the junction varies from germline; a read error may be responsible. The chain recombines TRBV6-1 with TRBJ2-3; 11 bases align to TRBD2. The CDR3 covers 15 residues. Germline loops: CDR1 MNHNS, CDR2 SASEGT. CDR3 residues: CASSEGASGRDTQYF. The CDR3 DNA reads TGTGCCAGCAGCGAAGGGGCTAGCGGGAGGGATACGCAGTATTTT.

V usage is TRBV29-1 and J usage is TRBJ2-3; a possible D gene is TRBD1 (6 bases). CDR1 and CDR2 (germline): SQVTM, ANQGSEA. The CDR3 extends over 13 amino acids. V was shortened by 2 bases and J by 3 bases, with 9 bases between the two germline ends. CDR3 residues: CSVELQGTDTQYF. DNA for the CDR3: TGCAGCGTTGAACTTCAGGGGACAGATACGCAGTATTTT.

This sequence joins TRBV6-4 and TRBJ2-1; no firm D call. The germline CDR1 and CDR2 sequences are MRHNA and SNTAGT. The CDR3 length is 12 residues. V shed 4 bases and J shed 4 bases, with 5 bases lying between them. This CDR3 reads CASSARYNEQFF. The CDR3 nucleotides read TGTGCCAGCAGTGCTAGATACAATGAGCAGTTCTTC.

The chain combines TRBV30 with TRBJ1-5; D unresolved. Germline V gene lookup returns CDR1 GTSNPN and CDR2 SVGIG (reference sequence). V lost 0 bases, J lost 3 bases, and 12 bases lay in between. This CDR3 is 15 amino acids long. As DNA, the CDR3 is TGTGCCTGGAGTGTCGGAATAGACTACAATCAGCCCCAGCATTTT. Amino acids: CAWSVGIDYNQPQHF. Together with reference TRBV30 and TRBJ1-5, the CDR3 gives the full variable domain: SQTIHQWPATLVQPVGSPLSLECTVEGTSNPNLYWYRQAAGRGLQLLFYSVGIGQISSEVPQNLSASRPQDRQFILSSKKLLLSDSGFYLCAWSVGIDYNQPQHFGDGTRLSIL.

The chain joins TRBV19 to TRBJ2-7; 7 positions match TRBD2. The CDR3 covers 13 residues. Germline V gene sequence: CDR1 LNHDA, CDR2 SQIVND (reference sequence). Losses at the gene ends were 5 bases for V and 3 bases for J; bases not matched to a gene: 4. The CDR3 DNA follows: TGTGCCAGTAGTGGCGGGAGAGGCTACGAGCAGTACTTC. Amino acid sequence: CASSGGRGYEQYF.

The CDR3 region is CASSQEVLAGGQGETQYF. The CDR3, as DNA: TGCGCCAGCAGCCAAGAAGTCCTAGCGGGGGGGCAAGGAGAGACCCAGTACTTC. The chain uses TRBV4-1 and TRBJ2-5; 12 bases match TRBD2. J gave up 4 bases and V 0 bases, and 9 bases lay outside the gene matches. This CDR3 spans 18 amino acids. Germline CDR1 MGHRA, CDR2 YSYEKL.

This clone was observed once. The chain uses TRBV7-9 and TRBJ1-1; the D gene is possibly TRBD1 (5 bases). Deletions cut 4 bases from V and 0 bases from J, with 21 bases between. The germline gives CDR1 SEHNR, CDR2 FQNEAQ (reference sequence). CDR3 length: 18 residues. In nucleotides, the CDR3 is TGTGCCAGCAGCTACCGACTCTCGACAGTCTTCATGAACACTGAAGCTTTCTTT. This translates into CASSYRLSTVFMNTEAFF. Looking up the rest from reference TRBV7-9 and TRBJ1-1 gives the full variable domain: DTGVSQNPRHKITKRGQNVTFRCDPISEHNRLYWYRQTLGQGPEFLTYFQNEAQLEKSRLLSDRFSAERPKGSFSTLEIQRTEQGDSAMYLCASSYRLSTVFMNTEAFFGQGTRLTVV.

The chain employs TRBV19 and TRBJ2-7; D unclear. CDR1 and CDR2 from the germline V gene are LNHDA and SQIVND (reference sequence). V gave up 5 bases and J gave up 0 bases, with 8 bases separating them. This CDR3 is built from 13 residues. The chain's CDR3 is CASSPVYSYEQYF. The CDR3 DNA sequence: TGTGCCAGTAGTCCAGTTTACTCCTACGAGCAGTACTTC.

J is TRBJ2-2 and V is TRBV2, with D tentatively TRBD1 (6 bases). This CDR3 is 16 amino acids long. Trimming stripped 9 bases from V and 0 bases from J, with 17 bases between. CDR1 SNHLY and CDR2 FYNNEI come from the germline V gene. Here the CDR3 DNA reads TGTGCCAGTCAGAAGGGACACCAATCGAACACCGGGGAGCTGTTTTTT. It is translated as CASQKGHQSNTGELFF.

CDR3 bases: TGTGCCAGCAGCTTGGAAGGCGGGAGGGCCTACAATGAGCAGTTCTTC. Its translation is CASSLEGGRAYNEQFF. The rearrangement uses TRBV5-6 and TRBJ2-1; 9 nucleotides align to TRBD2. The CDR3 runs 16 residues. The V segment lost 0 bases and the J segment 2 bases; nucleotides outside the gene matches: 3. Germline V gene lookup returns CDR1 SGHDT and CDR2 YYEEEE.

The V call is TRBV7-2, the J call TRBJ1-1; D perhaps matches TRBD1 (5 bases). Trimming stripped 5 bases from V and 2 bases from J, with 21 bases between. CDR3 size: 17 residues. Looked up from germline, CDR1 is SGHTA and CDR2 is FQGNSA. CDR3 nucleotide sequence: TGTGCCAGCAGCCCAGCCAAGTGGGGGGAGGCAAACACTGAAGCTTTCTTT. Protein: CASSPAKWGEANTEAFF.

The chain links TRBV4-2 to TRBJ2-1, with 11 bases aligning to TRBD2. J lost 1 base, V lost 4 bases, and 24 bases had no gene match. The length of the CDR3 is 23 residues. From germline, CDR1 is LGHNA and CDR2 YNFKEQ. The chain's CDR3 is CASSLKEGSGRAMVKGSYNEQFF. CDR3 bases: TGTGCCAGCAGCCTGAAAGAGGGTAGCGGGAGGGCCATGGTTAAGGGATCCTACAATGAGCAGTTCTTC.